This T cell receptor (beta chain) stems from a study of CXCR3-negative and CXCR3-positive naive CD8 T cells (dated by TCRdb to about 2019). About the study as a whole: In total, roughly 140 million TRB reads were obtained, corresponding to roughly 1.5 +/- 0.3 million reads per library. Diversity and physicochemical repertoire analyses covered 10 to 11 donors pooled from two independent experiments. Naive subsets from roughly 5 donors and memory cells from 3 donors were included in the TRBV-TRBJ cluster analysis.

Each CD8+ T cell subset was flow-sorted in triplicate, with over 250,000 cells per subset placed directly into RLT lysis buffer. Using standard density gradient centrifugation, peripheral blood mononuclear cells were isolated from buffy coats. Total RNA was extracted from sorted cells with an RNeasy Mini Kit. A note on this clonotype: Its specific antigen is unknown.

Results and caveats for the whole study, not just this receptor: Both naive subsets had comparably high repertoire diversity, while memory CD8+ T cells had much lower repertoire diversity. Similar TRBV-TRBJ usage was shown by naive CXCR3-negative and CXCR3-positive cells from the same donor, whereas distinct patterns were shown by memory cells. Because surface CD5, which is linked to self-reactivity in mice, was comparable between the naive subsets, TCR interaction strength was also inferred from the physicochemical properties of TRB CDR3s. CXCR3 expression partially decreased after cryopreservation, so most assays used freshly isolated PBMCs.

As encoded in the germline V gene, CDR1 is MGHRA while CDR2 is YSYEKL. The CDR3 numbers 15 residues from cysteine through phenylalanine. No DNA appears here. The listed sequencing device is NextSeq 550. The Human TCR Profiling Kit (MiLaboratory) was used to prepare UMI-labeled 5' RACE TRB cDNA libraries. cDNA synthesis used the entire amount of extracted RNA, and PCR amplification then used the entire amount of cDNA produced. Libraries were prepared in parallel using an identical number of PCR cycles. The source study handled its data this way. MIGEC and MiXCR extracted about 53,000 +/- 10,000 unique UMI-labeled TRB cDNA molecules per library, requiring at least two reads per UMI. An average of roughly 40,000 +/- 10,000 functional in-frame TRB CDR3 nucleotide clonotypes without stop codons was found per library. Diversity metrics, including normalized Shannon-Wiener and Chao1, were computed in VDJtools after downsampling to 5000 UMI-labeled TRB molecules per sample. Clonotype-size-weighted physicochemical properties of the central five CDR3 residues (interaction energy, strength, volume and Kidera factor 4) were computed in VDJtools. Each entry corresponds to one CDR3 protein sequence from reads that TCRdb reprocessed, and DNA is not given. TCRdb's processing, not the authors', yielded these V and J calls. The sample table records over 55,000 distinct CDR3 sequences. The ten largest clonotypes hold less than 25% of the sample.

The chain employs TRBV4-1 and TRBJ2-7; TCRdb lists TRBD1, though no DNA is available to test this call. The TCR sequence derives from a human donor in good health. Some clones in this sample may be carry-over from other donors' samples. Material: memory CD8+ T cells from blood. This specimen's cell subset or site label, per the study, means: conventional CD8+ memory T cells (TMEM), sorted as controls. The CDR3 sequence is CASSQESPETYEQYF.